This T cell receptor (beta chain) was documented in a study of shared clonotypes between healthy human individuals. The study's findings and limits: Only blood samples were collected, and tissue repertoires likely differ.

This CDR3 is 15 amino acids long. Per germline, CDR1 MNHEY and CDR2 SVGAGI. V shed 6 bases and J 2 bases; nucleotides not matched to a gene: 9. A note on this clone: What it recognizes is unknown.

Here immunoSEQ multiplex PCR was the method, and the copy in TCRdb shows in-frame clones only, minus some. The sample contains approximately 2.5 million clones, more than 80% of which appear only once. Sample: naive CD4+ T cells sorted from blood. Subset: CD45RA+ positively selected. The chain couples TRBV6-5 to TRBJ2-7, with TRBD2 matching over 8 bases. This receptor was taken from a man younger than 35 in good health. As DNA, the CDR3 is TGTGCCAGCAGCCCCGGGGGGGCTATAACCTACGAGCAGTACTTC. Protein: CASSPGGAITYEQYF.